What follows is one TCR beta chain and its context. Antigen specificity is unknown. This sample is part of a study of long-term antiretroviral therapy in people with HIV. Study context: The earliest specimens came about a decade ahead of the 2015 immediate-ART recommendation.

This CDR3 is 12 amino acids long. CDR1 is MDHEN, CDR2 SYDVKM, per germline. The ends were cut back, 3 bases at V and 5 bases at J, with 5 bases in the middle. Sequencing relied on immunoSEQ assay v3.0, run at survey level. A target of roughly 40,000-50,000 T-cell genomes per sample was set for sequencing. Some clones are missing from TCRdb's copy, which holds only in-frame ones; the method was immunoSEQ multiplex PCR. Among approximately 15,000 clones, roughly 80% were seen once, and the ten largest hold around 14%. General observations from the study: Pre-ART clonal expansion yielded clones that dominated the repertoire at all time points. Investigators report no available data on ART adherence, viral resistance or therapy changes.

The TCR sequence derives from a man aged 25 to 45 with HIV. Sample: unsorted PBMCs, taken roughly 2.2 years before starting antiretroviral therapy. V and J are TRBV28 and TRBJ1-5; D gene ambiguous. In nucleotides, the CDR3 is TGTGCCAGCAGTTTGGAGGATCAGCCCCAGCATTTT. It encodes CASSLEDQPQHF.